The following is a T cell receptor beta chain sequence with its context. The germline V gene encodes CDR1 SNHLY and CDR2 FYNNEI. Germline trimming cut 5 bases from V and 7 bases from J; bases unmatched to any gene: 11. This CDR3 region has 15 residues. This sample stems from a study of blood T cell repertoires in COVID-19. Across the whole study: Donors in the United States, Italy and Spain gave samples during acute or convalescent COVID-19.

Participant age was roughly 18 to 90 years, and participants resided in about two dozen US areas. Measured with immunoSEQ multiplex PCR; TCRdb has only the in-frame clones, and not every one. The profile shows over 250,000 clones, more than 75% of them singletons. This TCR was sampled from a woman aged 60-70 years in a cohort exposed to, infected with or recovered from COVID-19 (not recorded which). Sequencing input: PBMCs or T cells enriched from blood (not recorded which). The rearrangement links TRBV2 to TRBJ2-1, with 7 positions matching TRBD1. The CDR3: CASSPRQGRRNEQFF. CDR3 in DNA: TGTGCCAGCAGTCCTCGACAGGGACGAAGAAATGAGCAGTTCTTC.